A single sample gave rise to the 21 T cell receptor beta chains below, sequenced in a study of blood T cells in healthy people across ages. Sample-barcoded 5' priming and a J-beta primer mix drove a second PCR of roughly 6 to 12 cycles. TCRdb re-derived calls from the 5' RACE reads in MiXCR, one entry per CDR3 protein. Among about 1.8 million distinct CDR3 sequences listed, about 49% were seen once. Specimen: blood. These receptor sequences come from a woman aged 40 to 50 in good health.

This chain connects TRBV6-4 to TRBJ2-1, with 8 bases matching TRBD2. The CDR3 contains 16 residues. Germline V gene data show CDR1 as MRHNA and CDR2 as SNTAGT. V lost 2 bases to trimming and J lost 7 bases; unmatched junction nucleotides: 10. CDR3 DNA sequence: TGTGCCAGCAGTGACGCTCCCGGGGGGGCCCGGAATGAGCAGTTCTTC. Encoded protein: CASSDAPGGARNEQFF.

This clonotype has more than one count but fewer than ten. The CDR3 sequence: CASSEGTGAYRGGYTF. The CDR3 region has the DNA TGTGCCAGCAGCGAAGGGACAGGGGCTTACCGCGGTGGCTACACCTTC. The chain is built from TRBV7-9 and TRBJ1-2; 10 bases map to TRBD1. Germline V gene lookup returns CDR1 SEHNR and CDR2 FQNEAQ (reference sequence). This CDR3 contains 16 residues. V dropped 5 bases and J dropped 7; count of bases not matched to a gene: 13.

A few counts support this clonotype. The gene calls are TRBV29-1 and TRBJ2-5; TRBD1 is a possible D gene (6 bases). The CDR3 consists of 11 residues. V lost 1 base and J 6 bases, leaving 6 bases between the germline ends. Germline V gene lookup returns CDR1 SQVTM and CDR2 ANQGSEA. The CDR3 bases are TGCAGCGTTGAAGGGGGGCAGACCCAGTACTTC. Translating gives CSVEGGQTQYF.

A few counts support this clonotype. V gene TRBV29-1 combines with J gene TRBJ2-7; D is unresolved. The J call may not be correct, given that the DNA end is closer to TRBJ2-5. This CDR3 is built from 14 residues. The V gene's germline CDR1 is SQVTM and CDR2 ANQGSEA. CDR3 DNA: TGCAGCGTTGAAGATCCAGGAAGGGTGGGGACCCAGTACTTC. Amino acid sequence: CSVEDPGRVGTQYF.

The CDR3 nucleotides are TGTGCCAGCAGCTCCGGGACTGACACAGATACGCAGTATTTT. Amino acids: CASSSGTDTDTQYF. The chain carries TRBV7-8 and TRBJ2-3; a weak D match, TRBD2 (6 bases). Germline V gene sequence: CDR1 SGHVS, CDR2 FQNEAQ. CDR3 length equals 14 residues. Trimming took 4 bases from V and 2 from J, leaving 10 bases between them.

This clonotype has just a few counts. V and J are TRBV29-1 and TRBJ2-1, with 13 bases aligning to TRBD2. CDR1 and CDR2 (germline): SQVTM, ANQGSEA. There are 14 residues in the CDR3. The V and J ends lost 8 bases and 5 bases, in that order; junction bases with no gene match: 6. The CDR3 here is CSTRTSGGNNEQFF. CDR3 sequence (DNA): TGCAGCACCCGGACTAGCGGGGGAAACAATGAGCAGTTCTTC.

V gene TRBV5-1 combines with J gene TRBJ1-1, with D unresolved. This CDR3 is built from 13 residues. Per germline, CDR1 SGHRS and CDR2 YFSETQ. Trimming took 3 bases from V and 5 from J, leaving 11 bases between them. The CDR3 bases are TGCGCCAGCAGCTCCGGTACGGGGACTGAAGCTTTCTTT. This translates into CASSSGTGTEAFF. The variable domain in full, completed from reference TRBV5-1 and TRBJ1-1, reads KAGVTQTPRYLIKTRGQQVTLSCSPISGHRSVSWYQQTPGQGLQFLFEYFSETQRNKGNFPGRFSGRQFSNSRSEMNVSTLELGDSALYLCASSSGTGTEAFFGQGTRLTVV.

The V call is TRBV20-1, the J call TRBJ2-1; D gene uncertain. The DNA end is more similar to TRBJ2-7, so the J call may be wrong. Germline V CDR1 and CDR2: DFQATT, SNEGSKA (reference sequence). CDR3 length: 12 residues. The chain's CDR3 is CSASHTYNEQYF. Here the CDR3 DNA reads TGCAGTGCTAGCCACACCTACAATGAGCAGTACTTC.

This clonotype was picked up many times. This chain uses TRBV9 with TRBJ2-1; TRBD2 matches at 9 bases. V dropped 0 bases and J dropped 2; count of bases not matched to a gene: 0. Germline CDR1 is SGDLS and CDR2 is YYNGEE. The CDR3 sequence is 15 residues long. The CDR3 nucleotides are TGTGCCAGCAGCGTAGGCGGGGGGGCCTACAATGAGCAGTTCTTC. Amino acid sequence: CASSVGGGAYNEQFF.

The CDR3 DNA follows: TGTGCCAGCAGACTCCCAGGGTGGAACGATGAGCAGTTCTTC. Encoded protein: CASRLPGWNDEQFF. This sequence joins TRBV27 and TRBJ2-1, with a possible D match to TRBD1 (5 bases). Germline V gene lookup returns CDR1 MNHEY and CDR2 SMNVEV (reference sequence). The CDR3 contains 14 residues. With 6 bases removed from V and 8 bases from J, the gap between germline ends came to 17 bases.

Only a few counts were recorded for this clonotype. The V call is TRBV6-2 or TRBV6-3, the J call TRBJ1-2, with D uncertain. Per the germline V gene, CDR1 is MNHEY and CDR2 is SVGEGT. This CDR3 spans 16 amino acids. Trimming took off 3 bases at V and 0 bases at J, with 14 bases between the two ends. CDR3 region: CASSYVDLISNYGYTF. DNA of the CDR3: TGTGCCAGCAGTTATGTGGATCTCATCTCTAACTATGGCTACACCTTC.

This clonotype was observed a few times. The chain combines TRBV6-2 or TRBV6-3 with TRBJ2-1; D remains ambiguous. V gave up 0 bases and J gave up 0 bases, with 12 bases separating them. The CDR3 contains 17 residues. Germline V gene lookup returns CDR1 MNHEY and CDR2 SVGEGT. The CDR3 nucleotides read TGTGCCAGCAGTTACTCTGATCTAGTCGGCTCCTACAATGAGCAGTTCTTC. Translating it yields CASSYSDLVGSYNEQFF.

V is TRBV9 and J is TRBJ2-3; D may be TRBD1 (5 bases). The germline V and J ends were trimmed by 3 bases and 1 base, with 12 bases remaining between them. This CDR3 comprises 15 residues. The germline gives CDR1 SGDLS, CDR2 YYNGEE. CDR3: CASSGAGHRTDTQYF. DNA of the CDR3: TGTGCCAGCAGCGGGGCCGGACACCGCACAGATACGCAGTATTTT.

The rearrangement joins TRBV12-3 or TRBV12-4 to TRBJ2-6; D is unresolved. Trimming took 6 bases from V and 1 from J, leaving 7 bases between them. This CDR3 is built from 14 residues. CDR3 nucleotides: TGTGCCAGCAGCAAATTTTCTGGGGCCAACGTCCTGACTTTC. This gives the protein CASSKFSGANVLTF.

This clonotype was seen many times. V usage is TRBV12-3 or TRBV12-4 and J usage is TRBJ2-1, with D unclear. The CDR3 runs 15 residues. The V end lost 0 bases, the J end lost 4 bases, and 10 bases lay between the germline ends. The CDR3 nucleotides read TGTGCCAGCAGTTTAGCCCCTGCTGGGTACAATGAGCAGTTCTTC. This sequence encodes CASSLAPAGYNEQFF.

This clonotype showed up just once. The rearrangement links TRBV6-2 or TRBV6-3 to TRBJ2-6; 12 positions agree with TRBD2. CDR1 is MNHEY and CDR2 is SVGEGT in the germline V gene. Trimming cost V 2 bases and J 0 bases; bases outside gene matches: 2. The CDR3 contains 18 residues. The CDR3 DNA sequence: TGTGCCAGCAGTTACCGACTAGCGGGGGTCTCTGGGGCCAACGTCCTGACTTTC. Its protein product is CASSYRLAGVSGANVLTF.

The V and J genes are TRBV9 and TRBJ1-4; 7 nucleotides agree with TRBD1. This CDR3 is 16 amino acids long. V lost 0 bases to trimming and J lost 4 bases; unmatched junction nucleotides: 6. Germline V CDR1 and CDR2: SGDLS, YYNGEE. CDR3 bases: TGTGCCAGCAGCGTAGCTCAGGGGACAGTTAATGAAAAACTGTTTTTT. Amino acid sequence: CASSVAQGTVNEKLFF.

The chain carries TRBV10-1 and TRBJ2-5; tentative D call: TRBD2 (6 bases). Germline-derived CDR1 and CDR2 are WNHNN and SYGVQD (reference sequence). This CDR3 spans 13 amino acids. The V end was cut by 8 bases, the J end by 0 bases, with 10 bases between. CDR3 in amino acids: CASLARYQETQYF. In nucleotides, the CDR3 is TGCGCCAGCCTAGCGAGGTACCAAGAGACCCAGTACTTC.

The chain combines TRBV7-2 with TRBJ2-3, with TRBD1 identical over 7 bases. J was trimmed by 4 bases and V by 1 base; bases with no gene match: 5. Germline CDR1 and CDR2: SGHTA and FQGNSA. The CDR3 has 15 residues. The CDR3 region has the DNA TGTGCCAGCAGCTTAGACAGGGGAGCTTCAGATACGCAGTATTTT. This codes for CASSLDRGASDTQYF.

This clonotype came up a few times. The rearrangement joins TRBV29-1 to TRBJ2-1; D call uncertain. With 7 bases removed from V and 0 bases from J, the gap between germline ends came to 16 bases. CDR3 length: 15 amino acids. The V gene's germline CDR1 is SQVTM and CDR2 ANQGSEA. CDR3 residues: CSGLGGPSSYNEQFF. The CDR3 coding sequence is TGCAGCGGATTGGGCGGCCCTAGCTCCTACAATGAGCAGTTCTTC.

This clonotype was observed at least ten times. The chain links TRBV4-3 to TRBJ2-3; D remains ambiguous. The ends were cut back, 0 bases at V and 5 bases at J, with 6 bases in the middle. Per germline, CDR1 LGHNA and CDR2 YSLEER. The CDR3 has 13 residues. The CDR3 is CASSQDYGDTQYF. The CDR3, as DNA: TGCGCCAGCAGCCAAGACTACGGAGATACGCAGTATTTT.